Described below is a single T cell receptor beta chain sequence and its context. Its antigen remains unknown. The data belong to a study of vaccination effects on CD4 cells after COVID-19. At the level of the study: Samples collected post-vaccine were obtained a median of 72 days after the second dose. General study findings and limits: Marked contraction was observed in infection-induced and vaccine-induced clones late after vaccination.

Expansion of antigen-specific CD4+ T cells with viral peptide pools was carried out by the ViraFEST assay before sequencing. With about ten days of culture completed, CD4+ T cells were isolated. Two doses of BNT162b2 or mRNA-1273 vaccine were administered to participants. The CDR3 has 16 residues. Trimming took off 0 bases at V and 0 bases at J, with 12 bases between the two ends. Germline V CDR1 and CDR2: SGHKS, YYEKEE (reference sequence). The data were produced by immunoSEQ multiplex PCR, yet TCRdb's version contains in-frame clones alone and is incomplete. The table shows 50,000 to 65,000 clones, with 60% to 75% occurring only once.

This receptor was taken from a human donor who received a COVID-19 vaccine. J is TRBJ1-1 and V is TRBV5-5, with D uncertain. The source material was CD4+ T cells from PBMCs cultured with HCoV-229E spike peptides, sampled after COVID-19 vaccination. CDR3 nucleotide sequence: TGTGCCAGCAGCTTGGTAAATATGGGGTTGAACACTGAAGCTTTCTTT. Protein: CASSLVNMGLNTEAFF.